This TCR beta chain was found in a study of CD8 T cells in ankylosing spondylitis. TCRdb reprocessed the 5' RACE reads with MiXCR, giving one entry per CDR3 protein. Found here are about 140,000 distinct CDR3 sequences, 25% to 35% of them singletons; the top ten hold 6%. The V end was cut by 9 bases, the J end by 3 bases, with 15 bases between. The germline CDR1 and CDR2 sequences are SNHLY and FYNNEI. This CDR3 has 14 amino acids. Sequencing was done on a sample of synovial fluid, either unsorted or a sorted T cell fraction (not recorded which). The chain recombines TRBV2 with TRBJ2-1; D is possibly TRBD2 (5 bases). The receptor was isolated from a male donor with ankylosing spondylitis. The CDR3 loop is CASLRAGNYNEQFF. The CDR3 bases are TGTGCCAGTCTGCGTGCGGGCAACTACAATGAGCAGTTCTTC.